The 11 T cell receptor beta chains below were found in one sample sequenced in a study of siplizumab effects on memory and regulatory T cells (dated by TCRdb to 2018 to 2020). Library preparation employed the immunoSEQ multiplex PCR assay. Held by TCRdb, this immuneACCESS table contains in-frame sequences only and omits some clones. Under half of the omission traces to an unresolved V gene where checked; the cause of the rest is unknown. Within this sample are around 100,000 clones, with approximately 95% of them counted one time only. Together, the top ten hold 0.3% of the sample. The sample taken for sequencing was non-Treg CD4+ T cells sorted from blood. Interpreted using the paper, the cell subset or site label stands for: FACS-sorted unstimulated CD4+ non-regulatory T cells. These receptors all come from a human donor in good health.

The chain combines TRBV4-1 with TRBJ1-4, with D uncertain. Trimming pared 2 bases from V and 1 base from J, leaving 8 bases between. The CDR3 spans 15 residues. In germline, CDR1 is MGHRA, CDR2 YSYEKL. The DNA for the CDR3 is TGCGCCAGCAGCCAATCACACAAAACTAATGAAAAACTGTTTTTT. Encoded protein: CASSQSHKTNEKLFF.

The chain uses TRBV9 and TRBJ1-2, with D perhaps matching TRBD1 (5 bases). Trimming took off 0 bases at V and 8 bases at J, with 8 bases between the two ends. This CDR3 is built from 12 residues. CDR1 is SGDLS, CDR2 YYNGEE, per germline. CDR3 sequence: CASSVAGGGYTF. The CDR3 DNA is TGTGCCAGCAGCGTAGCCGGGGGGGGCTACACCTTC.

J is TRBJ1-2 and V is TRBV19, with 12 nucleotides matching TRBD1. The CDR3 loop spans 18 amino acids. CDR1 is LNHDA and CDR2 is SQIVND in the germline V gene (reference sequence). Losses at the gene ends were 7 bases for V and 6 bases for J; bases not matched to a gene: 18. CDR3 sequence reads: CASTHSRLGQGATDGYTF. The CDR3 coding sequence is TGTGCCAGTACCCACTCACGGTTGGGACAGGGGGCGACTGATGGCTACACCTTC.

As regards this clone: At the DNA level, this CDR3 is encoded by other sequences in the same sample as well. The chain uses TRBV7-2 and TRBJ2-5; no reliable D call. Germline assignment: CDR1 SGHTA and CDR2 FQGNSA. V lost 1 base and J lost 4, with 4 bases in between. The CDR3 length is 12 residues. CDR3 coding DNA: TGTGCCAGCAGCTTAGTTGCAGAGACCCAGTACTTC. Its protein product is CASSLVAETQYF.

This clone was counted once. This rearrangement joins TRBV28 to TRBJ2-7; D is undetermined. Per the germline V gene, CDR1 is MDHEN and CDR2 is SYDVKM. The CDR3 spans 12 residues. The germline V and J ends were trimmed by 6 bases and 2 bases, with 8 bases remaining between them. The CDR3 region is CASSRVAYEQYF. CDR3 nucleotides: TGTGCCAGCAGCCGGGTGGCCTACGAGCAGTACTTC. The full variable domain, completed using reference TRBV28 and TRBJ2-7, is DVKVTQSSRYLVKRTGEKVFLECVQDMDHENMFWYRQDPGLGLRLIYFSYDVKMKEKGDIPEGYSVSREKKERFSLILESASTNQTSMYLCASSRVAYEQYFGPGTRLTVT.

The chain employs TRBV7-3 and TRBJ1-1; D is unclear. Trimming removed 1 base at V and 0 bases at J, with 6 bases between. The CDR3 covers 14 residues. Germline V gives CDR1 SGHTA, CDR2 FQGTGA. CDR3 amino acids: CASSLNVLNTEAFF. The CDR3 DNA reads as TGTGCCAGCAGCTTAAACGTACTGAACACTGAAGCTTTCTTT.

The chain employs TRBV30 and TRBJ1-6; D might be TRBD1 (6 bases). The CDR3 runs 13 residues. The V and J ends lost 4 bases and 6 bases respectively, with 10 bases between them. The V gene's germline CDR1 is GTSNPN and CDR2 SVGIG (reference sequence). CDR3 in amino acids: CAWTGVINSPLHF. Here the CDR3 DNA reads TGTGCCTGGACAGGGGTAATTAATTCACCCCTCCACTTT.

The chain has TRBV18 and TRBJ2-5; D ambiguous. The germline gives CDR1 KGHSH, CDR2 LQKENI. The CDR3 totals 12 residues. The V end was cut by 3 bases, the J end by 9 bases, with 11 bases between. Here the CDR3 DNA reads TGTGCCAGCTCACCCCCGTCGTTGGCCCAGTACTTC. Amino acids: CASSPPSLAQYF.

This clone showed up just once. The J gene is TRBJ1-1, the V gene TRBV2, with D possibly matching TRBD1 (5 bases). The V gene's germline CDR1 is SNHLY and CDR2 FYNNEI. This CDR3 spans 14 amino acids. V was trimmed by 3 bases and J by 2 bases, leaving 10 bases between them. Here the CDR3 reads CASSEGGFNTEAFF. DNA of the CDR3: TGTGCCAGCAGTGAGGGGGGATTCAACACTGAAGCTTTCTTT.

A single count supports this clone. The V gene is TRBV18, the J gene TRBJ1-1, with D possibly TRBD1 on 5 matching bases. CDR1 is KGHSH, CDR2 LQKENI, per germline. This CDR3 is 16 amino acids long. Trimming cost V 5 bases and J 6 bases, with 22 bases left between them. In DNA, the CDR3 is TGTGCCAGCTCAACCTTAGAGACCAGGGTGAGGGCTGAAGCTTTCTTT. This translates into CASSTLETRVRAEAFF.

The chain carries TRBV5-1 and TRBJ2-7; 8 nucleotides match TRBD1. Germline values: CDR1 SGHRS, CDR2 YFSETQ. This CDR3 has 16 residues. V lost 1 base and J lost 2; bases outside the gene matches: 8. Here the CDR3 DNA reads TGCGCCAGCAGCTTGCTCGGGACAGGCGATACCTACGAGCAGTACTTC. Translation gives CASSLLGTGDTYEQYF.